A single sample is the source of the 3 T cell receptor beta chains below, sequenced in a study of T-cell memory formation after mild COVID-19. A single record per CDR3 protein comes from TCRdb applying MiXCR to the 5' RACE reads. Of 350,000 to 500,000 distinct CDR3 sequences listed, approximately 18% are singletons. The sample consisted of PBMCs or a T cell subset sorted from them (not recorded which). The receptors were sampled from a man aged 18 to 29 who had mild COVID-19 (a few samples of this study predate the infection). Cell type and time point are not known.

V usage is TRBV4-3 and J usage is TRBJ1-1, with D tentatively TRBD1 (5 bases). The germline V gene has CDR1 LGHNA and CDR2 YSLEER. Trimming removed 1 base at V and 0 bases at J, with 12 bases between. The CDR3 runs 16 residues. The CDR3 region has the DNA TGCGCCAGCAGCCAAGGTTGGGACGGGATGAACACTGAAGCTTTCTTT. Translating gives CASSQGWDGMNTEAFF.

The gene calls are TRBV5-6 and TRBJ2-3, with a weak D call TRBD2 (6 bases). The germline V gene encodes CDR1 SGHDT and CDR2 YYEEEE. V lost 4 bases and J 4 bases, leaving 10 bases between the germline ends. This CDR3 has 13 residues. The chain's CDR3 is CASSAGRSDTQYF. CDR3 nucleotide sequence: TGTGCCAGCAGCGCGGGGAGGTCAGATACGCAGTATTTT.

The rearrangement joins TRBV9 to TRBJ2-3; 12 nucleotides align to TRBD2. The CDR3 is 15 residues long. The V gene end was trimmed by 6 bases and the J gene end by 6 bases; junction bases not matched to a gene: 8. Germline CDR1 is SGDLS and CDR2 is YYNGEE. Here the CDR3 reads CASNNGLAGLDTQYF. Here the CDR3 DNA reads TGTGCCAGCAACAACGGACTAGCGGGGTTGGATACGCAGTATTTT.